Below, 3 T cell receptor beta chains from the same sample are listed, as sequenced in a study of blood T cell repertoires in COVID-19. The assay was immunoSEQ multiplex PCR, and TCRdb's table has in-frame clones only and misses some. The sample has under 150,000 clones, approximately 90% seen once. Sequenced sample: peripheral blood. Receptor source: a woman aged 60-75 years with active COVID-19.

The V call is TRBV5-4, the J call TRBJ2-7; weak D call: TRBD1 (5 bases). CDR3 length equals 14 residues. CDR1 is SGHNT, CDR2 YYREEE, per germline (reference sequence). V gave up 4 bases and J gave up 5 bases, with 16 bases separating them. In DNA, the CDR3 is TGTGCCAGCAGCGACCCCATGACAGTCAACGAGCAGTACTTC. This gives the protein CASSDPMTVNEQYF.

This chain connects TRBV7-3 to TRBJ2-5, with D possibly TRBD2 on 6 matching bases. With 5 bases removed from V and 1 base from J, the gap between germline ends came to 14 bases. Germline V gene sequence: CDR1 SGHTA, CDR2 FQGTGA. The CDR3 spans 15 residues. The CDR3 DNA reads TGTGCCAGCAGCAAAGTCGGGGGTCCCCAAGAGACCCAGTACTTC. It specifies CASSKVGGPQETQYF.

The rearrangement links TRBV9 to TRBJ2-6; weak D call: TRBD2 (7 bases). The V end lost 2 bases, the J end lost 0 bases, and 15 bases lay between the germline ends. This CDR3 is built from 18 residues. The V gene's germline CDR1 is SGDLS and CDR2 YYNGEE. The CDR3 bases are TGTGCCAGCAGCGTTCGGGGGGCCCTCTCCTCTGGGGCCAACGTCCTGACTTTC. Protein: CASSVRGALSSGANVLTF. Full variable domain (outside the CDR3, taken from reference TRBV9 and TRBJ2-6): DSGVTQTPKHLITATGQRVTLRCSPRSGDLSVYWYQQSLDQGLQFLIQYYNGEERAKGNILERFSAQQFPDLHSELNLSSLELGDSALYFCASSVRGALSSGANVLTFGAGSRLTVL.